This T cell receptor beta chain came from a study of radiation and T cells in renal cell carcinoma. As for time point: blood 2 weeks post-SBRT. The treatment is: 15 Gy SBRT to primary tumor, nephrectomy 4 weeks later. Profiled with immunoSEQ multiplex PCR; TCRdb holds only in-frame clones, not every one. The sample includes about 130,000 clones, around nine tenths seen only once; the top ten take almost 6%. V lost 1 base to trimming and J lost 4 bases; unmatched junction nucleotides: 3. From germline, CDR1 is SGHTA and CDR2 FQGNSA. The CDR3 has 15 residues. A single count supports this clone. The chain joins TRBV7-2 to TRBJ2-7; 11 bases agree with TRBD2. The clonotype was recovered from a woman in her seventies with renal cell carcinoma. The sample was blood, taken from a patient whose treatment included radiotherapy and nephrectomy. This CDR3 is CASSLGTSGGYEQYF. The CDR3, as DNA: TGTGCCAGCAGCTTAGGAACTAGCGGGGGTTACGAGCAGTACTTC.